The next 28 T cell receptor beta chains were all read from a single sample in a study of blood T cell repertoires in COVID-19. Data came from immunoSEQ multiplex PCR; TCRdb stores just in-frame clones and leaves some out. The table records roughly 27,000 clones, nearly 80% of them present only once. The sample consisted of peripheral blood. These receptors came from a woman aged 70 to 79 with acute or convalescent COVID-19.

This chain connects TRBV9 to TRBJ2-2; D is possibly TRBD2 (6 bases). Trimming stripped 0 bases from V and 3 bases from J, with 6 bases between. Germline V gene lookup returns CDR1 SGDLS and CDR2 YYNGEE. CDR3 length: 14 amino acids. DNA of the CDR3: TGTGCCAGCAGCGTAGGGGACTACACCGGGGAGCTGTTTTTT. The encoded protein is CASSVGDYTGELFF. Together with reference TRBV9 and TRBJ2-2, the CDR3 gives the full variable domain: DSGVTQTPKHLITATGQRVTLRCSPRSGDLSVYWYQQSLDQGLQFLIQYYNGEERAKGNILERFSAQQFPDLHSELNLSSLELGDSALYFCASSVGDYTGELFFGEGSRLTVL.

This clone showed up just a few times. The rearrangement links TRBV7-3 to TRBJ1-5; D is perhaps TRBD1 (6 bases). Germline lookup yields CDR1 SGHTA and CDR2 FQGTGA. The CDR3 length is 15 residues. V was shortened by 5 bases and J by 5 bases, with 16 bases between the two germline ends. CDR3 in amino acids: CASSLNRTVYQPQHF. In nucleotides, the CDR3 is TGTGCCAGCAGCCTTAACAGGACAGTGTATCAGCCCCAGCATTTT.

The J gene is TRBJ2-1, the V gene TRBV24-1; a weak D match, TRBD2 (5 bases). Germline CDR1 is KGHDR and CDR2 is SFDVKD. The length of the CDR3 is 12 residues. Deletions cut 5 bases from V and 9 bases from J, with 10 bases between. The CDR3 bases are TGTGCCACCAGTGCCCGGGGTTTTGAGCAGTTCTTC. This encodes CATSARGFEQFF.

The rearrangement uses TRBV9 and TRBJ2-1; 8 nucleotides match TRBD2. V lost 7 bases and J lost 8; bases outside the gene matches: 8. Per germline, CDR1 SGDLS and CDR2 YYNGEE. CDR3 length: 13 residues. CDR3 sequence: CASSRGGEDEQFF. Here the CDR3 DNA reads TGTGCCAGCTCCCGGGGGGGAGAGGATGAGCAGTTCTTC.

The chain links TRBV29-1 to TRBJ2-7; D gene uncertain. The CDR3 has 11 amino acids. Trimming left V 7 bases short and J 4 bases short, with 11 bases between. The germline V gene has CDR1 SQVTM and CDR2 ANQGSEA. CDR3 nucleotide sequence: TGCAGCGGGAGAGACGGATACGAGCAGTACTTC. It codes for CSGRDGYEQYF.

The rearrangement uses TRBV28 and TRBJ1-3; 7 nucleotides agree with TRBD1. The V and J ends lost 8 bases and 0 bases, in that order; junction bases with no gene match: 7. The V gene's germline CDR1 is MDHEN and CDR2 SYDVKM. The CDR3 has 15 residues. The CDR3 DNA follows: TGTGCCAGCTCTACCTCAGGGGGCTCTGGAAACACCATATATTTT. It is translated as CASSTSGGSGNTIYF.

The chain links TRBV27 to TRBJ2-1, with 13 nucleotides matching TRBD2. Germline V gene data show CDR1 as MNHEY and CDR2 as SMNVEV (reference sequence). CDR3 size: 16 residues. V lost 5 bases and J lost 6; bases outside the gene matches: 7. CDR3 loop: CASSPRLAGGSNEQFF. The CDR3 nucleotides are TGTGCCAGCAGTCCAAGACTAGCGGGAGGATCCAATGAGCAGTTCTTC.

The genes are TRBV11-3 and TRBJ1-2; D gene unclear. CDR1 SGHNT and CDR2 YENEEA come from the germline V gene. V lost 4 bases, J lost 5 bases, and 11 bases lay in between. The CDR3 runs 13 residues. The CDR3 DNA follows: TGTGCCAGCAGCTCCTCGTACGGTTATGGCTACACCTTC. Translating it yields CASSSSYGYGYTF.

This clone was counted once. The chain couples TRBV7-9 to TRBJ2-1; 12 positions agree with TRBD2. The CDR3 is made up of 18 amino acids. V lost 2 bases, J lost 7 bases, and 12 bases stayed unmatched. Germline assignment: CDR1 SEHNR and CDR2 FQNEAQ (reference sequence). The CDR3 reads CASSLPRRLAGVMNEQFF. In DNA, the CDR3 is TGTGCCAGCAGCTTACCAAGGCGACTAGCGGGAGTGATGAATGAGCAGTTCTTC. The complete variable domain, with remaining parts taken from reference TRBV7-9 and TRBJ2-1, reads DTGVSQNPRHKITKRGQNVTFRCDPISEHNRLYWYRQTLGQGPEFLTYFQNEAQLEKSRLLSDRFSAERPKGSFSTLEIQRTEQGDSAMYLCASSLPRRLAGVMNEQFFGPGTRLTVL.

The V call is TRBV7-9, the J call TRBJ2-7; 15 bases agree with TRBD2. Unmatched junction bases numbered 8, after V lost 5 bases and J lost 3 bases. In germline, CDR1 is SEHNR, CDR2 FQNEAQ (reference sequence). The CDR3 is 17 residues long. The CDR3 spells CASSNPGTSGRLYEQYF. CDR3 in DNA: TGTGCCAGCAGCAATCCCGGGACTAGCGGGAGGCTCTACGAGCAGTACTTC.

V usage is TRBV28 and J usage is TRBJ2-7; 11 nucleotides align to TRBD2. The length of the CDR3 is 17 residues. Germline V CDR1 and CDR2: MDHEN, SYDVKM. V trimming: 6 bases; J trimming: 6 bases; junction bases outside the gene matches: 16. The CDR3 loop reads CASRRPSGGSALGEQYF. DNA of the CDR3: TGTGCCAGCAGGAGGCCTAGCGGGGGGAGTGCCTTGGGCGAGCAGTACTTC.

The DNA of the CDR3 is TGTGCCAGCAGCTTAGGGAGGGGCACCACCGGGGAGCTGTTTTTT. Encoded protein: CASSLGRGTTGELFF. J is TRBJ2-2 and V is TRBV11-3, with D maybe TRBD2 (6 bases). This CDR3 has 15 residues. CDR1 and CDR2 (germline): SGHNT, YENEEA. Deletions cut 1 base from V and 4 bases from J, with 10 bases between.

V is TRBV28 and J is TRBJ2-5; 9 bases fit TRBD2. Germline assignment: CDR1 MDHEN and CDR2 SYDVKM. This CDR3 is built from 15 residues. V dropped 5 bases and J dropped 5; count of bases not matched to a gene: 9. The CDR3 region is CASSGLGLARETQYF. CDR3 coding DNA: TGTGCCAGCAGTGGGCTGGGACTAGCTCGCGAGACCCAGTACTTC.

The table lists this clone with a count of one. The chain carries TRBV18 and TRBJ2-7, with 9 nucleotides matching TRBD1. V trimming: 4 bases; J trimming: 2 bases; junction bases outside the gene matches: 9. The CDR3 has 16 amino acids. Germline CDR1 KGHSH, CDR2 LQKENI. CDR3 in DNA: TGTGCCAGCTCACGGGGGCCGGGACAGGGAGCCTACGAGCAGTACTTC. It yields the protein CASSRGPGQGAYEQYF.

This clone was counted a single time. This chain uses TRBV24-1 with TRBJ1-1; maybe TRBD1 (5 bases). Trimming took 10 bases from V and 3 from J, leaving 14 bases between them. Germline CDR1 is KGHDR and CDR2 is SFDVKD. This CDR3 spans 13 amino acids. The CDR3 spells CATESREDTEAFF. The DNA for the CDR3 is TGTGCCACAGAATCCAGGGAGGACACTGAAGCTTTCTTT.

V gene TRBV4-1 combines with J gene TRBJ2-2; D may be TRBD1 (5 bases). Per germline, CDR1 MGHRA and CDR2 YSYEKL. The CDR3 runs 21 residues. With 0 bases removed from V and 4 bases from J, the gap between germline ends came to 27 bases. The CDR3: CASSQDLYASPDGARTGELFF. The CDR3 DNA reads TGCGCCAGCAGCCAAGATCTTTACGCCTCCCCGGATGGGGCGCGCACCGGGGAGCTGTTTTTT.

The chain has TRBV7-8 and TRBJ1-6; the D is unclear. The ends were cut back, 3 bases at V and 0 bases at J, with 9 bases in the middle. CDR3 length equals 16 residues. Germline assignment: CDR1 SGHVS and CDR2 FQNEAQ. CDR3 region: CASSFRISSYNSPLHF. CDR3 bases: TGTGCCAGCAGCTTCCGAATCAGCTCCTATAATTCACCCCTCCACTTT.

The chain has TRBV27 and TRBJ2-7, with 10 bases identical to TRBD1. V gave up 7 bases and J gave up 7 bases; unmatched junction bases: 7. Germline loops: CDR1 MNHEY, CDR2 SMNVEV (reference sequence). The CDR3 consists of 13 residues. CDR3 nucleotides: TGTGCCAGCAAGGACAGGGGGAGGCAAGAGCAGTACTTC. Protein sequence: CASKDRGRQEQYF.

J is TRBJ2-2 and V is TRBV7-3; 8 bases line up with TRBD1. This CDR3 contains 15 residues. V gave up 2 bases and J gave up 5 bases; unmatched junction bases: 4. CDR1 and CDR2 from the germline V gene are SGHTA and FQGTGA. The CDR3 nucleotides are TGTGCCAGCAGCTTACAGGGGGCGGGTACCGGGGAGCTGTTTTTT. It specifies CASSLQGAGTGELFF.

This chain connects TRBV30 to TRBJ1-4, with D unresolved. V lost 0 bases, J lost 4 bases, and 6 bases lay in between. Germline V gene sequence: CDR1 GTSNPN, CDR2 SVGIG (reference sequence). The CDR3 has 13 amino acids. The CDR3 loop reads CAWSVTGNEKLFF. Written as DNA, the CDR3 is TGTGCCTGGAGTGTAACGGGTAATGAAAAACTGTTTTTT. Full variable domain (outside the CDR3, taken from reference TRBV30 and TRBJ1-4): SQTIHQWPATLVQPVGSPLSLECTVEGTSNPNLYWYRQAAGRGLQLLFYSVGIGQISSEVPQNLSASRPQDRQFILSSKKLLLSDSGFYLCAWSVTGNEKLFFGSGTQLSVL.

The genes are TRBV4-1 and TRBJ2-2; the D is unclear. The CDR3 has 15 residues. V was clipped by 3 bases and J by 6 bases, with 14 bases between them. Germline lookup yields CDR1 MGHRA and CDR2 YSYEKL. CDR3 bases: TGCGCCAGCAGCCATTACCCAGATGTGGCCGGGGAGCTGTTTTTT. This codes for CASSHYPDVAGELFF.

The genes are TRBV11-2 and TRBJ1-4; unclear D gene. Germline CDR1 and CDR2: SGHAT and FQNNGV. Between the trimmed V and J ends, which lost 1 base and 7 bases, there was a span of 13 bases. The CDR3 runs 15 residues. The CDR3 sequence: CASSLAGRPTEKLFF. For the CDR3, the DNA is TGTGCCAGCAGCTTAGCAGGCAGACCGACTGAAAAACTGTTTTTT.

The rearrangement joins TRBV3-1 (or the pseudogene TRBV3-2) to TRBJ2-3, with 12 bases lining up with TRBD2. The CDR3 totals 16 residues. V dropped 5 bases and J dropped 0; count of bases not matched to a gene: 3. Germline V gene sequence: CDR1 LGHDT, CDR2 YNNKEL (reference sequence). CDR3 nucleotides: TGTGCCAGCAGCTCTGGGACTAGCGGGAGCACAGATACGCAGTATTTT. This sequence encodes CASSSGTSGSTDTQYF.

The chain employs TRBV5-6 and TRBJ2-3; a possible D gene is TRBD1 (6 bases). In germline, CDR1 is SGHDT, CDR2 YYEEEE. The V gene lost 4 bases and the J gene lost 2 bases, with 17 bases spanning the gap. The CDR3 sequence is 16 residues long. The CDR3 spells CASSTGQSFITDTQYF. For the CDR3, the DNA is TGTGCCAGCAGCACCGGACAGTCCTTCATCACAGATACGCAGTATTTT.

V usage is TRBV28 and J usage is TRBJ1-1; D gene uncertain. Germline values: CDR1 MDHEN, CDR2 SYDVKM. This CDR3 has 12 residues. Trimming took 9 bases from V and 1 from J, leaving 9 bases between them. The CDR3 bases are TGTGCCAGTCTAGGATGGAACACTGAAGCTTTCTTT. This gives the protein CASLGWNTEAFF.

Here the CDR3 reads CASSRGNEQFF. Written as DNA, the CDR3 is TGTGCCAGCAGCCGGGGGAATGAGCAGTTCTTC. This chain uses TRBV7-3 with TRBJ2-1, with a weak D call TRBD2 (6 bases). The CDR3 runs to 11 residues. CDR1 SGHTA and CDR2 FQGTGA come from the germline V gene. Trimming left V 5 bases short and J 7 bases short, with 6 bases between.

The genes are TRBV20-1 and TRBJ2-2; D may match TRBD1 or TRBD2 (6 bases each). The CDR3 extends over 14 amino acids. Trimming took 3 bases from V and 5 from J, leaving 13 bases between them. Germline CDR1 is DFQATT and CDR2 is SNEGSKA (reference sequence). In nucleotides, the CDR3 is TGCAGTGCTAGTGGAGGGGGTTGGACCGGGGAGCTGTTTTTT. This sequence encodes CSASGGGWTGELFF.

The CDR3 DNA reads TGTGCCAGCAGCCAAGAGTCAGGGACTAGCGGAGCAGATACGCAGTATTTT. Protein product: CASSQESGTSGADTQYF. V is TRBV4-2 and J is TRBJ2-3; 11 nucleotides line up with TRBD2. Trimming cost V 0 bases and J 4 bases; bases outside gene matches: 6. Per the germline V gene, CDR1 is LGHNA and CDR2 is YNFKEQ. CDR3 length: 17 amino acids.